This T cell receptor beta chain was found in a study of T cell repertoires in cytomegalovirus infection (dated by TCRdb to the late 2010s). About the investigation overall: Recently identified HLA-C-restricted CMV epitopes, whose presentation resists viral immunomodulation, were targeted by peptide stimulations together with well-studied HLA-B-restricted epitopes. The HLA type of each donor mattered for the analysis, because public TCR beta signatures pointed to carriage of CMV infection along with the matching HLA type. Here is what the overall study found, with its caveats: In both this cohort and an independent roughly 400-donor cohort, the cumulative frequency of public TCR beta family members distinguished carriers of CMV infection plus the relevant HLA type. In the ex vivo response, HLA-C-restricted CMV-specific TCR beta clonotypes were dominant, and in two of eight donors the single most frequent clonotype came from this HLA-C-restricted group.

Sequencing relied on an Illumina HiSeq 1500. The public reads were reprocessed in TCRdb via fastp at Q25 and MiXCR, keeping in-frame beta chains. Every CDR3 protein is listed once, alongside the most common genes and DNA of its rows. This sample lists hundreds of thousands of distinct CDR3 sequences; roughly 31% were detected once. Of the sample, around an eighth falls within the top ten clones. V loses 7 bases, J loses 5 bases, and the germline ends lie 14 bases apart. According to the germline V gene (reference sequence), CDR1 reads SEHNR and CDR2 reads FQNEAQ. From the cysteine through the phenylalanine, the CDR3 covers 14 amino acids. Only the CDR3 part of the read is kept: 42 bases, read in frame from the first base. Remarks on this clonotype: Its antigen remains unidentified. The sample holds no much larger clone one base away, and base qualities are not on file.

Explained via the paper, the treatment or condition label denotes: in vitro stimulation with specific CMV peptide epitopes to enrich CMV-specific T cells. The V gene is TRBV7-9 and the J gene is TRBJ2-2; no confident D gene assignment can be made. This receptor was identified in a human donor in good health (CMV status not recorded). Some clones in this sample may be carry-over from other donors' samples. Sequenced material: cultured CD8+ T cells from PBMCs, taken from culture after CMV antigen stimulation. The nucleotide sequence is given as TGTGCCAGCACCGGCCGTCTCGAGACCGGGGAGCTGTTTTTT. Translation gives CASTGRLETGELFF.